Shown below are 32 T cell receptor beta chains from a single sample sequenced in a study of blood T cell repertoires in COVID-19. Sequencing used immunoSEQ multiplex PCR; TCRdb keeps in-frame clones, though not all of them. In the table there are about 120,000 clones, 65% to 90% of which are singletons. Sequencing was carried out using peripheral blood. These receptors all come from a human donor in a cohort sampled during active COVID-19.

The chain recombines TRBV5-1 with TRBJ2-1, with D perhaps TRBD1 (5 bases). The CDR3 loop spans 16 amino acids. The V end was cut by 0 bases, the J end by 6 bases, with 16 bases between. Germline CDR1 is SGHRS and CDR2 is YFSETQ. CDR3 loop: CASSLDQGVDSNEQFF. CDR3 in DNA: TGCGCCAGCAGCTTGGATCAAGGGGTAGACAGCAATGAGCAGTTCTTC.

The chain is built from TRBV4-1 and TRBJ2-7, with 7 positions matching TRBD1. V trimming: 0 bases; J trimming: 3 bases; junction bases outside the gene matches: 2. Germline lookup yields CDR1 MGHRA and CDR2 YSYEKL. The CDR3 has 14 residues. The CDR3 sequence is CASSQDWDSYEQYF. CDR3 sequence (DNA): TGCGCCAGCAGCCAAGATTGGGACAGCTACGAGCAGTACTTC.

DNA for the CDR3: TGTGCCAGCAGTTCCAGGGGGAGGTACGAGCAGTACTTC. Translation: CASSSRGRYEQYF. This sequence joins TRBV27 and TRBJ2-7, with D perhaps TRBD1 (7 bases). Trimming stripped 4 bases from V and 4 bases from J, with 11 bases between. The germline CDR1 and CDR2 sequences are MNHEY and SMNVEV (reference sequence). The CDR3 runs to 13 residues.

V is TRBV7-2 and J is TRBJ2-3, with TRBD1 as a possible D gene (6 bases). V shed 3 bases and J shed 3 bases, with 16 bases lying between them. Germline V lookup: CDR1 SGHTA, CDR2 FQGNSA. The CDR3 totals 16 residues. DNA of the CDR3: TGTGCCAGCAGCTTGCCCACAGGGCTGGGGACAGATACGCAGTATTTT. This sequence encodes CASSLPTGLGTDTQYF.

The rearrangement joins TRBV2 to TRBJ2-7; TRBD1 aligns across 7 bases. Trimming took 6 bases from V and 2 from J; bases not matched to a gene: 1. The CDR3 has 12 residues. The V gene's germline CDR1 is SNHLY and CDR2 FYNNEI. The CDR3 region is CASRGTAYEQYF. DNA for the CDR3: TGTGCCAGCAGGGGGACAGCCTACGAGCAGTACTTC.

This chain joins TRBV5-4 and TRBJ2-2, with D perhaps matching TRBD1 (5 bases). Germline V lookup: CDR1 SGHNT, CDR2 YYREEE (reference sequence). V lost 4 bases, J lost 0 bases, and 7 bases lay in between. This CDR3 is built from 14 residues. CDR3 bases: TGTGCCAGCAGCCCGACAGCGAACACCGGGGAGCTGTTTTTT. It encodes CASSPTANTGELFF.

V gene TRBV5-4 combines with J gene TRBJ2-7; the D gene is possibly TRBD1 (5 bases). The CDR3 is made up of 15 amino acids. V lost 2 bases, J lost 3 bases, and 15 bases lay in between. The germline gives CDR1 SGHNT, CDR2 YYREEE (reference sequence). In nucleotides, the CDR3 is TGTGCCAGCAGCTTCGGCAGGGTAGATGTCTACGAGCAGTACTTC. Its translation is CASSFGRVDVYEQYF.

The chain links TRBV9 to TRBJ2-1; D is perhaps TRBD2 (5 bases). Per germline, CDR1 SGDLS and CDR2 YYNGEE. The CDR3 spans 15 residues. Trimming took off 4 bases at V and 7 bases at J, with 18 bases between the two ends. The CDR3 here is CASSPSRAIGNEQFF. Written as DNA, the CDR3 is TGTGCCAGCAGCCCTTCGAGGGCTATTGGGAATGAGCAGTTCTTC.

This chain links TRBV27 with TRBJ2-3; the match to TRBD2 covers 7 bases. The CDR3 extends over 15 amino acids. The germline V gene has CDR1 MNHEY and CDR2 SMNVEV (reference sequence). V shed 6 bases, J shed 1 base, and the junction held 7 bases outside the gene matches. CDR3 nucleotides: TGTGCCAGCAGGTCGGCAACTAGCGGCACAGATACGCAGTATTTT. It is translated as CASRSATSGTDTQYF.

The chain uses TRBV3-1 (or the pseudogene TRBV3-2) and TRBJ1-1, with D perhaps matching TRBD1 (5 bases). V lost 6 bases and J lost 0, with 11 bases in between. Germline V gene lookup returns CDR1 LGHDT and CDR2 YNNKEL (reference sequence). The CDR3 runs 14 residues. This chain's CDR3 is CASSGGNLNTEAFF. In DNA form, the CDR3 reads TGTGCCAGCAGTGGGGGGAACCTGAACACTGAAGCTTTCTTT.

V gene TRBV4-2 combines with J gene TRBJ2-1; TRBD2 matches at 12 bases. Germline V CDR1 and CDR2: LGHNA, YNFKEQ. This CDR3 has 17 residues. J was trimmed by 4 bases and V by 2 bases; bases with no gene match: 6. The CDR3 loop is CASSQQLAGGIYNEQFF. CDR3 DNA: TGTGCCAGCAGCCAACAACTAGCGGGGGGTATTTACAATGAGCAGTTCTTC.

This chain joins TRBV4-3 and TRBJ1-3, with TRBD1 matching 8 bases. Germline lookup yields CDR1 LGHNA and CDR2 YSLEER. The CDR3 consists of 15 residues. V lost 1 base, J lost 4 bases, and 3 bases stayed unmatched. The CDR3, as DNA: TGCGCCAGCAGCCAAGGACAGGGGAACGGAAACACCATATATTTT. Protein sequence: CASSQGQGNGNTIYF.

The genes are TRBV6-1 and TRBJ2-7; D is perhaps TRBD1 (5 bases). The V gene lost 3 bases and the J gene lost 3 bases, with 12 bases spanning the gap. Per the germline V gene, CDR1 is MNHNS and CDR2 is SASEGT. CDR3 length equals 14 residues. The CDR3: CASSELGAHYEQYF. DNA of the CDR3: TGTGCCAGCAGTGAGTTAGGGGCCCACTACGAGCAGTACTTC.

This clone was seen a handful of times. An end of the junction does not agree with germline; a read error may underlie this. The chain employs TRBV11-1 and TRBJ2-1, with TRBD2 identical over 11 bases. Germline V gene sequence: CDR1 SGHAT, CDR2 FQDESV (reference sequence). The CDR3 is 14 amino acids. For the CDR3, the DNA is TGTGCCAGCAGCCTAGCGGGGGGAGTCAATGAGCAGTTCTTC. Amino acids: CASSLAGGVNEQFF. Together with reference TRBV11-1 and TRBJ2-1, the CDR3 gives the full variable domain: EAEVAQSPRYKITEKSQAVAFWCDPISGHATLYWYRQILGQGPELLVQFQDESVVDDSQLPKDRFSAERLKGVDSTLKIQPAELGDSAMYLCASSLAGGVNEQFFGPGTRLTVL.

The genes are TRBV4-1 and TRBJ2-2; D is possibly TRBD1 (5 bases). V was pared by 1 base and J by 5 bases, with 14 bases between. Germline V gene sequence: CDR1 MGHRA, CDR2 YSYEKL. The CDR3 has 16 amino acids. Here the CDR3 DNA reads TGCGCCAGCAGCCAAGTTAGAGCAGGGAATACCGGGGAGCTGTTTTTT. Its translation is CASSQVRAGNTGELFF.

The CDR3 sequence is CASSQVRDSGSYNEQFF. The CDR3 nucleotides read TGCGCCAGCAGCCAAGTCCGGGACTCAGGCTCCTACAATGAGCAGTTCTTC. This sequence joins TRBV4-3 and TRBJ2-1; D perhaps matches TRBD2 (6 bases). The CDR3 length is 17 residues. Germline loops: CDR1 LGHNA, CDR2 YSLEER. Trimming pared 1 base from V and 0 bases from J, leaving 13 bases between.

This clone was found a few times. This sequence joins TRBV10-3 and TRBJ2-5; unclear D gene. Germline CDR1 is ENHRY and CDR2 is SYGVKD. The CDR3 sequence is 13 residues long. V was trimmed by 7 bases and J by 3 bases, leaving 12 bases between them. The chain's CDR3 is CAITMGPEETQYF. The DNA for the CDR3 is TGTGCCATCACCATGGGCCCAGAAGAGACCCAGTACTTC.

The chain joins TRBV7-2 to TRBJ1-1; 8 bases map to TRBD1. This CDR3 is built from 14 residues. J lost 4 bases, V lost 2 bases, and 3 bases had no gene match. Germline V gene sequence: CDR1 SGHTA, CDR2 FQGNSA. CDR3 residues: CASSLQGAVTEAFF. The CDR3 DNA reads as TGTGCCAGCAGCTTACAGGGGGCGGTCACTGAAGCTTTCTTT.

The V call is TRBV2, the J call TRBJ1-1; 8 bases map to TRBD1. Germline lookup yields CDR1 SNHLY and CDR2 FYNNEI. The CDR3 totals 19 residues. J was trimmed by 3 bases and V by 0 bases; bases with no gene match: 15. CDR3 in amino acids: CASSEALLETGDLDTEAFF. The CDR3 region has the DNA TGTGCCAGCAGTGAAGCGCTTCTGGAGACAGGGGATCTTGACACTGAAGCTTTCTTT. The variable domain in full, with the rest retrieved from reference TRBV2 and TRBJ1-1, is EPEVTQTPSHQVTQMGQEVILRCVPISNHLYFYWYRQILGQKVEFLVSFYNNEISEKSEIFDDQFSVERPDGSNFTLKIRSTKLEDSAMYFCASSEALLETGDLDTEAFFGQGTRLTVV.

For the CDR3, the DNA is TGTGCCAGCAGCCATGCTGGGGCGATCTCAAGCACAGATACGCAGTATTTT. Its translation: CASSHAGAISSTDTQYF. V and J are TRBV7-9 and TRBJ2-3; TRBD1 is a possible D gene (5 bases). The V gene lost 5 bases and the J gene lost 0 bases, with 18 bases spanning the gap. Germline V gene data show CDR1 as SEHNR and CDR2 as FQNEAQ (reference sequence). The CDR3 is 17 residues long.

The chain links TRBV11-2 to TRBJ2-7; 9 bases agree with TRBD1. Germline-derived CDR1 and CDR2 are SGHAT and FQNNGV. The CDR3 sequence is 14 residues long. Trimming at V came to 4 bases and at J to 2 bases, leaving 3 bases not matched to a gene. CDR3 residues: CASSSNRGPYEQYF. CDR3 bases: TGTGCCAGCAGCTCAAACAGGGGGCCCTACGAGCAGTACTTC.

This rearrangement joins TRBV6-6 to TRBJ1-1; the D is unclear. This CDR3 has 13 residues. Deletions cut 4 bases from V and 1 base from J, with 7 bases between. Looked up from germline, CDR1 is MNHNY and CDR2 is SVGAGI (reference sequence). The CDR3 DNA reads as TGTGCCAGCAGTTCCCACTCGAACACTGAAGCTTTCTTT. It encodes CASSSHSNTEAFF.

The rearrangement joins TRBV5-1 to TRBJ2-3; possible D gene TRBD1, 5 bases. The CDR3 length is 16 residues. V lost 4 bases to trimming and J lost 0 bases, with 15 bases between them. CDR1 is SGHRS and CDR2 is YFSETQ in the germline V gene. The CDR3 sequence is CASSTLTDSSTDTQYF. CDR3 sequence (DNA): TGCGCCAGCAGCACCCTGACAGATTCTAGCACAGATACGCAGTATTTT.

CDR3 loop: CASTLVGGTGALNTEAFF. The DNA of the CDR3 is TGTGCCAGTACCCTAGTAGGGGGGACAGGGGCACTGAACACTGAAGCTTTCTTT. The J gene is TRBJ1-1, the V gene TRBV19; the match to TRBD1 covers 10 bases. Looked up from germline, CDR1 is LNHDA and CDR2 is SQIVND (reference sequence). The CDR3 loop spans 18 amino acids. Trimming removed 7 bases from V and 0 bases from J; junction bases left unmatched: 14.

The chain has TRBV11-2 and TRBJ1-4; TRBD1 aligns across 11 bases. Per germline, CDR1 SGHAT and CDR2 FQNNGV. There are 18 residues in the CDR3. The V and J ends lost 5 bases and 5 bases, in that order; junction bases with no gene match: 13. Here the CDR3 reads CASSPGRGQGGRNEKLFF. As DNA, the CDR3 is TGTGCCAGCAGCCCTGGGAGGGGACAGGGGGGACGGAATGAAAAACTGTTTTTT.

The J gene is TRBJ2-3, the V gene TRBV29-1; 8 bases agree with TRBD1. Looked up from germline, CDR1 is SQVTM and CDR2 is ANQGSEA. Trimming took 8 bases from V and 1 from J; bases not matched to a gene: 2. The CDR3 loop spans 12 amino acids. This CDR3 is CSLDRGTDTQYF. The CDR3 coding sequence is TGCAGCTTGGACAGGGGCACAGATACGCAGTATTTT.

The chain carries TRBV20-1 and TRBJ2-7; 9 bases map to TRBD2. The CDR3 length is 16 residues. With 3 bases clipped from V and 1 base from J, the junction kept 10 bases outside the gene matches. Germline V gives CDR1 DFQATT, CDR2 SNEGSKA (reference sequence). The CDR3 is CSASPPLAGNSYEQYF. For the CDR3, the DNA is TGCAGTGCTAGTCCCCCGCTAGCGGGGAATTCCTACGAGCAGTACTTC.

The V gene is TRBV2, the J gene TRBJ1-2, with a possible D match to TRBD1 (6 bases). Germline-derived CDR1 and CDR2 are SNHLY and FYNNEI. This CDR3 has 14 residues. Deletions cut 3 bases from V and 2 bases from J, with 10 bases between. CDR3 DNA: TGTGCCAGCAGTGAGGCAGGGGACAACTATGGCTACACCTTC. This sequence encodes CASSEAGDNYGYTF.

The rearrangement links TRBV21-1 to TRBJ2-5; the table's D call, TRBD2, was not checked against the DNA. TRBV21-1 is a pseudogene locus. This CDR3 comprises 17 residues. The chain's CDR3 is CASSKVASGGPQETQYF. The CDR3 nucleotides are TGTGCCAGCAGCAAAGTGGCTAGCGGGGGGCCCCAAGAGACCCAGTACTTC.

The chain has TRBV12-3 or TRBV12-4 and TRBJ2-5, with D hard to call. This CDR3 spans 11 amino acids. V gave up 4 bases and J gave up 5 bases, with 5 bases separating them. CDR3 sequence: CASSYMETQYF. The CDR3 region has the DNA TGTGCCAGCAGTTACATGGAGACCCAGTACTTC.

V is TRBV24-1 and J is TRBJ2-1; 10 nucleotides line up with TRBD2. CDR1 is KGHDR and CDR2 is SFDVKD in the germline V gene. The CDR3 runs to 14 residues. The V segment lost 3 bases and the J segment 7 bases; nucleotides outside the gene matches: 2. CDR3 nucleotide sequence: TGTGCCACCAGTGATGGAGCGGGGGGGAATGAGCAGTTCTTC. Protein: CATSDGAGGNEQFF.

The chain has TRBV6-5 and TRBJ1-2; the D is unclear. V lost 6 bases and J 11 bases, leaving 16 bases between the germline ends. Per germline, CDR1 MNHEY and CDR2 SVGAGI. The CDR3 runs to 12 residues. The CDR3 sequence is CASRVGQGGYTF. CDR3 DNA sequence: TGTGCCAGCAGGGTGGGTCAAGGAGGGTACACCTTC.